One and the same sample provided the 5 T cell receptor beta chains below, sequenced in a study of PD-1 blockade in classical Hodgkin lymphoma. All patients experienced relapse after autologous stem cell transplantation, and brentuximab vedotin exposure was variable. Repertoires were generated with immunoSEQ multiplex PCR, while TCRdb's copy carries only in-frame clones and drops some. The sample records around 65,000 clones, around 89% being singletons. The source material was peripheral blood mononuclear cells (PBMCs), sampled at baseline. The source is a human donor with classical Hodgkin lymphoma.

V gene TRBV19 combines with J gene TRBJ1-2; 7 bases are a match to TRBD1. The J segment lost 4 bases and the V segment lost 8 bases, leaving 19 bases of the junction unmatched. Germline assignment: CDR1 LNHDA and CDR2 SQIVND (reference sequence). The CDR3 is 17 residues long. CDR3 in amino acids: CASDKGLGGLWGYGYTF. CDR3 sequence (DNA): TGTGCCAGTGACAAGGGATTAGGGGGCCTATGGGGCTATGGCTACACCTTC. Together with reference TRBV19 and TRBJ1-2, the CDR3 gives the full variable domain: DGGITQSPKYLFRKEGQNVTLSCEQNLNHDAMYWYRQDPGQGLRLIYYSQIVNDFQKGDIAEGYSVSREKKESFPLTVTSAQKNPTAFYLCASDKGLGGLWGYGYTFGSGTRLTVV.

This clone was counted only a few times. V is TRBV19 and J is TRBJ1-5; D is undetermined. Trimming took off 1 base at V and 0 bases at J, with 16 bases between the two ends. From germline, CDR1 is LNHDA and CDR2 SQIVND (reference sequence). The CDR3 runs to 18 residues. The CDR3 spells CASSIGWKRPYSNQPQHF. DNA of the CDR3: TGTGCCAGTAGTATAGGTTGGAAGAGGCCCTATAGCAATCAGCCCCAGCATTTT. The entire variable domain, with the rest obtained from reference TRBV19 and TRBJ1-5, is as follows: DGGITQSPKYLFRKEGQNVTLSCEQNLNHDAMYWYRQDPGQGLRLIYYSQIVNDFQKGDIAEGYSVSREKKESFPLTVTSAQKNPTAFYLCASSIGWKRPYSNQPQHFGDGTRLSIL.

The rearrangement uses TRBV6-4 and TRBJ1-2; the D gene is possibly TRBD1 (5 bases). Trimming pared 0 bases from V and 7 bases from J, leaving 12 bases between. The CDR3 loop spans 14 amino acids. Germline V gives CDR1 MRHNA, CDR2 SNTAGT. CDR3 in DNA: TGTGCCAGCAGTGACTCCCTGCAGGGCGGTGGCTACACCTTC. Protein: CASSDSLQGGGYTF.

This chain uses TRBV27 with TRBJ1-4; D is perhaps TRBD1 (5 bases). The CDR3 extends over 13 amino acids. The V gene's germline CDR1 is MNHEY and CDR2 SMNVEV (reference sequence). V dropped 2 bases and J dropped 7 bases, with 8 bases sitting between them. CDR3 in DNA: TGTGCCAGCAGTTTACAGGGCGGTGAAAAACTGTTTTTT. It yields the protein CASSLQGGEKLFF.

For this clone: An end of the junction does not agree with germline; a read error may underlie this. Here the CDR3 reads CASSYSYRGNQPQHF. Here the CDR3 DNA reads TGTGCCAGCAGTTACTCCTACAGGGGCAACCAGCCCCAGCATTTT. This chain connects TRBV6-5 to TRBJ1-5, with TRBD1 matching 7 bases. CDR1 MNHEY and CDR2 SVGAGI come from the germline V gene. This CDR3 is 15 amino acids long.